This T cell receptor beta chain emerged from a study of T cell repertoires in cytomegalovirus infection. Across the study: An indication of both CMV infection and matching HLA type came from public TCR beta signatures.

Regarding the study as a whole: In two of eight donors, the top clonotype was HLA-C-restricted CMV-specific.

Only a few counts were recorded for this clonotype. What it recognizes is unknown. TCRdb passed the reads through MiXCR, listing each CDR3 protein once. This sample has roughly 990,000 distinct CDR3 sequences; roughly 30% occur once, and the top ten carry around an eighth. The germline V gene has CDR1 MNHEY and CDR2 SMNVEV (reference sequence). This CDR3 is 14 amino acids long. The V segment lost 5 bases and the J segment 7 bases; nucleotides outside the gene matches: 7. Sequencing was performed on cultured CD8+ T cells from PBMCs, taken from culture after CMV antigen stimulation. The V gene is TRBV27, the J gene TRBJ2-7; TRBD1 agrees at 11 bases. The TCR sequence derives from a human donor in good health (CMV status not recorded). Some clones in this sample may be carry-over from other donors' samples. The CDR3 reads CASSKDRGLGEQYV. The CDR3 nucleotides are TGTGCCAGCAGTAAGGACAGGGGGCTTGGTGAGCAGTACGTC.